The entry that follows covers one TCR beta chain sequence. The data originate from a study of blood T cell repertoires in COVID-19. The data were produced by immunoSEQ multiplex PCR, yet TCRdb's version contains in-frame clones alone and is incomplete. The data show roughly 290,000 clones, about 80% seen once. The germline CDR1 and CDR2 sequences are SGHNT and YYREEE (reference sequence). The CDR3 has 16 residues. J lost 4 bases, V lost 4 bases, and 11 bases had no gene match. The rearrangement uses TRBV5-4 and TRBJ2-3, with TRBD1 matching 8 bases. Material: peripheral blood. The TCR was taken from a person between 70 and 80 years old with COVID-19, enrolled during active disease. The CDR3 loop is CASSIPGGTAADTQYF. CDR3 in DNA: TGTGCCAGCAGCATCCCAGGGGGCACGGCTGCAGATACGCAGTATTTT. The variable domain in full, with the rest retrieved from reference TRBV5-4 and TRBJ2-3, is ETGVTQSPTHLIKTRGQQVTLRCSSQSGHNTVSWYQQALGQGPQFIFQYYREEENGRGNFPPRFSGLQFPNYSSELNVNALELDDSALYLCASSIPGGTAADTQYFGPGTRLTVL.